Following are 11 T cell receptor beta chains from one sample sequenced in a study of blood T cell repertoires in COVID-19 (dated by TCRdb to between 2020 and 2021). The library came from the immunoSEQ multiplex PCR assay. TCRdb took over this immuneACCESS table, retaining in-frame rearrangements with V and J assigned. Such tables are incomplete; in checked studies, under half of the missing clones stem from an unresolved V gene, and the remainder is unexplained. Within this sample are more than 200,000 clones, with around 81% of them counted one time only. The ten largest make up 4% to 5.5% of the sample. The source material was peripheral blood. These receptors were collected from a man aged 45-60 years with active or convalescent COVID-19.

This clone was picked up a small number of times. The chain couples TRBV28 to TRBJ1-5; 9 positions agree with TRBD1. V shed 0 bases, J shed 4 bases, and the junction held 7 bases outside the gene matches. Germline V gene sequence: CDR1 MDHEN, CDR2 SYDVKM. CDR3 length: 17 amino acids. CDR3 nucleotides: TGTGCCAGCAGTTTATGGCTGGGACAGGGCTTGAATCAGCCCCAGCATTTT. It is translated as CASSLWLGQGLNQPQHF.

This chain connects TRBV12-3 or TRBV12-4 to TRBJ2-7; no firm D call. This CDR3 region has 13 residues. The V end lost 6 bases, the J end lost 1 base, and 10 bases lay between the germline ends. CDR3 amino acids: CASSPQDSYEQYF. CDR3 nucleotide sequence: TGTGCCAGCAGCCCCCAGGATTCCTACGAGCAGTACTTC.

This clone was counted a single time. The J gene is TRBJ2-3, the V gene TRBV11-2, with 10 bases lining up with TRBD2. The V gene's germline CDR1 is SGHAT and CDR2 FQNNGV. J gave up 6 bases and V 3 bases, and 9 bases lay outside the gene matches. CDR3 length: 16 residues. In DNA form, the CDR3 reads TGTGCCAGCAGCTTTAGTCGGCTAGCGGGGGCCGATACGCAGTATTTT. Translation gives CASSFSRLAGADTQYF.

V usage is TRBV7-2 and J usage is TRBJ1-2; 7 bases are shared with TRBD1. V dropped 4 bases and J dropped 5; count of bases not matched to a gene: 13. Germline V lookup: CDR1 SGHTA, CDR2 FQGNSA. The CDR3 contains 16 residues. This CDR3 is CASSSGAGQMLYGYTF. The DNA for the CDR3 is TGTGCCAGCAGCTCTGGGGCGGGACAGATGCTTTATGGCTACACCTTC.

The chain links TRBV10-3 to TRBJ2-7; 10 positions agree with TRBD1. V dropped 10 bases and J dropped 4; count of bases not matched to a gene: 10. This CDR3 is built from 14 residues. The germline gives CDR1 ENHRY, CDR2 SYGVKD. The CDR3 loop is CATIKGQGLYEQYF. For the CDR3, the DNA is TGTGCCACGATTAAGGGACAGGGGTTATACGAGCAGTACTTC.

This chain joins TRBV7-2 and TRBJ2-7; no reliable D call. The germline CDR1 and CDR2 sequences are SGHTA and FQGNSA. The CDR3 totals 14 residues. Trimming removed 1 base from V and 2 bases from J, with 9 bases in between. Here the CDR3 reads CASSLVLPPYEQYF. In nucleotides, the CDR3 is TGTGCCAGCAGCTTAGTTCTACCCCCCTACGAGCAGTACTTC.

This chain links TRBV4-3 with TRBJ2-1; TRBD2 is a possible D gene (6 bases). This CDR3 has 15 residues. Looked up from germline, CDR1 is LGHNA and CDR2 is YSLEER. Between the trimmed V and J ends, which lost 2 bases and 9 bases, there was a span of 17 bases. The CDR3 region is CASSQTPRGIGEQFF. The CDR3 nucleotides read TGCGCCAGCAGCCAAACCCCCCGGGGGATCGGTGAGCAGTTCTTC.

CDR3 sequence (DNA): TGTGCCAGCAGCCCGGGACAGGGGTTGACCCAGTACTTC. This gives the protein CASSPGQGLTQYF. The chain uses TRBV7-3 and TRBJ2-5; 10 nucleotides align to TRBD1. CDR3 size: 13 residues. From germline, CDR1 is SGHTA and CDR2 FQGTGA. V shed 5 bases and J 7 bases; nucleotides not matched to a gene: 4.

The chain carries TRBV3-1 (or the pseudogene TRBV3-2) and TRBJ2-7, with TRBD2 matching over 12 bases. The CDR3 totals 16 residues. The V gene end was trimmed by 2 bases and the J gene end by 5 bases; junction bases not matched to a gene: 7. In germline, CDR1 is LGHDT, CDR2 YNNKEL (reference sequence). In nucleotides, the CDR3 is TGTGCCAGCAGCCAACTTGCTAGCGGGGGGGCCCACGAGCAGTACTTC. Protein: CASSQLASGGAHEQYF.

In this sample, this clone turned up once. CDR3 nucleotides: TGTGCCAGCAGTTTAGGGGGGGCGGATGGCTACACCTTC. Translating gives CASSLGGADGYTF. The genes are TRBV27 and TRBJ1-2, with D tentatively TRBD1 (6 bases). The V end lost 2 bases, the J end lost 6 bases, and 10 bases lay between the germline ends. The length of the CDR3 is 13 residues. CDR1 is MNHEY and CDR2 is SMNVEV in the germline V gene (reference sequence).

This clone has more than one count but fewer than ten. DNA of the CDR3: TGTGCCATCAGTGAGCGACAGGGGACCGGGGAGCTGTTTTTT. Its protein is CAISERQGTGELFF. J is TRBJ2-2 and V is TRBV10-3; TRBD1 matches 8 bases. The CDR3 sequence is 14 residues long. The ends lost 2 bases at V and 5 bases at J; junction bases unmatched: 1. Germline values: CDR1 ENHRY, CDR2 SYGVKD.